The entry that follows covers one T cell receptor beta chain sequence. In the authors' methods: Reference gene primer amplification gave nucleated cell count estimates. Produced via immunoSEQ multiplex PCR; TCRdb's table is partial and in-frame only. The V and J calls and the clone size are those of that table, but D and trimming were determined from the DNA. The table shows some 300,000 clones, with 75% to 90% occurring only once. This specimen belongs to a study of blood T cell repertoires in COVID-19. Study-level information: Sources were T cells, B-cell-depleted T cells, or PBMCs; the material itself was cDNA or gDNA.

Participants' own reports of clinical history determined their cohort assignment. Germline V gives CDR1 LNHNV, CDR2 YYDKDF (reference sequence). This CDR3 region has 15 residues. J was trimmed by 2 bases and V by 3 bases; bases with no gene match: 2. The chain combines TRBV15 with TRBJ2-1; the match to TRBD1 covers 9 bases. The sample taken for sequencing was PBMCs or T cells enriched from blood (not recorded which). The clonotype was recovered from a woman aged 35 to 49 who had recovered from COVID-19. Written as DNA, the CDR3 is TGTGCCACCAGCAGTTGGACAGGGGCCTACAATGAGCAGTTCTTC. Residues: CATSSWTGAYNEQFF. The variable domain in full, completed from reference TRBV15 and TRBJ2-1, reads DAMVIQNPRYQVTQFGKPVTLSCSQTLNHNVMYWYQQKSSQAPKLLFHYYDKDFNNEADTPDNFQSRRPNTSFCFLDIRSPGLGDTAMYLCATSSWTGAYNEQFFGPGTRLTVL.